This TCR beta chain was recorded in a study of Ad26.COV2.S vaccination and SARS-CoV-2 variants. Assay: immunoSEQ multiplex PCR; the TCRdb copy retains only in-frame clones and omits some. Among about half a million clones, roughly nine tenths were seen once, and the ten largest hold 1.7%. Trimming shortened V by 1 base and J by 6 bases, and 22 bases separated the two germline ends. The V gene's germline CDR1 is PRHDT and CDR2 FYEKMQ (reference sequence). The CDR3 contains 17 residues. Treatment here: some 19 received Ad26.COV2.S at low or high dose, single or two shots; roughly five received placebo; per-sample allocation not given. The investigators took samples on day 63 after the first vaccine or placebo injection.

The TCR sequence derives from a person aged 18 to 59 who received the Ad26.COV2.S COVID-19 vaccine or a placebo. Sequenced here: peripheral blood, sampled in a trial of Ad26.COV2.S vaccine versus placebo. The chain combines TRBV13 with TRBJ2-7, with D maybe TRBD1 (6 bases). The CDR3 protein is CASSLAPGFRQAGEQYF. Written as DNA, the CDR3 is TGTGCCAGCAGCTTAGCCCCCGGTTTTCGACAGGCTGGCGAGCAGTACTTC.